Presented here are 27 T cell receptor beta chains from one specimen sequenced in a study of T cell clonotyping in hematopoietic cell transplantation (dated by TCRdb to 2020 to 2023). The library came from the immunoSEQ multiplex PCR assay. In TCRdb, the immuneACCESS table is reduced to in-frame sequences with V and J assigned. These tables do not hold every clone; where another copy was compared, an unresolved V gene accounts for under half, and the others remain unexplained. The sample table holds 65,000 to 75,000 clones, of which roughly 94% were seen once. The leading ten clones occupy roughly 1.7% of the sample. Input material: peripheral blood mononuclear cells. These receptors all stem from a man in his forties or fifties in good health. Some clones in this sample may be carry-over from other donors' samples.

The CDR3 nucleotides are TGCGCCAGCAGCTTCAGCGTTGCTGGGGCCAACGTCCTGACTTTC. It specifies CASSFSVAGANVLTF. V is TRBV5-1 and J is TRBJ2-6; D gene ambiguous. CDR3 length equals 15 residues. Between the trimmed V and J ends, which lost 2 bases and 2 bases, there was a span of 8 bases. Looked up from germline, CDR1 is SGHRS and CDR2 is YFSETQ.

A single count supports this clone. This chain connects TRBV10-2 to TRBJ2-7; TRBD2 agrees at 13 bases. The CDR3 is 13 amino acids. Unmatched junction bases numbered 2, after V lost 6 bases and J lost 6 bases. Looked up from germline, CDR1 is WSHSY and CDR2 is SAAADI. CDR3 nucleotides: TGCGCCAGCAGACTAGCGGGGGGGAGCGAGCAGTACTTC. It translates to CASRLAGGSEQYF.

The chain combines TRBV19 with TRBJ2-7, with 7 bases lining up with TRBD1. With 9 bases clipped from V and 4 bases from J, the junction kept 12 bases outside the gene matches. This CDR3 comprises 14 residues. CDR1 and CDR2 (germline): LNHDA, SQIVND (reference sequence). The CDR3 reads CASSPGQFFYEQYF. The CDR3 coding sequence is TGTGCCAGCTCCCCGGGACAGTTCTTTTACGAGCAGTACTTC.

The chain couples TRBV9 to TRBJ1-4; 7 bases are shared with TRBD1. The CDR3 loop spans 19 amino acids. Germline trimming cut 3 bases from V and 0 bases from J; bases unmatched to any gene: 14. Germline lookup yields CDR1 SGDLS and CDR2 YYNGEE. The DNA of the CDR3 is TGTGCCAGCAGCGGAAGGGACAGCCAGGTTCACACAACTAATGAAAAACTGTTTTTT. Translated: CASSGRDSQVHTTNEKLFF.

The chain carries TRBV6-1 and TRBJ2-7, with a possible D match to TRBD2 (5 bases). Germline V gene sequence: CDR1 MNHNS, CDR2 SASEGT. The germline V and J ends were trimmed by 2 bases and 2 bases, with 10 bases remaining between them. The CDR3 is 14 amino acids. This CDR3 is CASSERTGTYEQYF. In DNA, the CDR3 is TGTGCCAGCAGTGAACGGACTGGAACCTACGAGCAGTACTTC.

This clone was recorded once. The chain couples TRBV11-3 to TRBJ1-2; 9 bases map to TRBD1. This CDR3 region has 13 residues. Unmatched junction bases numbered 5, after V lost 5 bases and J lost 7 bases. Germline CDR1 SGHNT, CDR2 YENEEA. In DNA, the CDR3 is TGTGCCAGCAGCGGCACAGGGGGCAGTGGCTACACCTTC. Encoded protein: CASSGTGGSGYTF.

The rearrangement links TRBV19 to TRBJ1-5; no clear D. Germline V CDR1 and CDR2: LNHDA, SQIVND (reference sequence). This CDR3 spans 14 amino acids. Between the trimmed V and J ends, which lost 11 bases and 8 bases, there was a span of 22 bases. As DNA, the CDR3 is TGTGCCTCGAAGCAAATGCCTCCCGGGGAGCCCCAGCATTTT. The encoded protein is CASKQMPPGEPQHF.

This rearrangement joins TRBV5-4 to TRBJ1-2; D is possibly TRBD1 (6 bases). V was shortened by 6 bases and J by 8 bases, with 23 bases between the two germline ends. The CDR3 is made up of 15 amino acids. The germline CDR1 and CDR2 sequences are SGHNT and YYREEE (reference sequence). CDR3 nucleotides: TGTGCCAGCACCTACAGGGTCGGCCCTCCGGAAGGCTACACCTTC. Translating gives CASTYRVGPPEGYTF.

The CDR3 here is CASSFEIVSDQYF. The DNA for the CDR3 is TGTGCCAGCAGCTTCGAGATAGTGTCCGACCAGTACTTC. This chain connects TRBV7-2 to TRBJ2-5; D unclear. There are 13 residues in the CDR3. CDR1 and CDR2 (germline): SGHTA, FQGNSA. Trimming cost V 3 bases and J 10 bases, with 15 bases left between them.

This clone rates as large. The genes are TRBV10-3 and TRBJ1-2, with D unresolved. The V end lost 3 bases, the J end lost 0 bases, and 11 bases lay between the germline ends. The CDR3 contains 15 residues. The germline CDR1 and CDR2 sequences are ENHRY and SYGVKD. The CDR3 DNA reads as TGTGCCATCAGTGATATCGAGGGTTCTAACTATGGCTACACCTTC. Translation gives CAISDIEGSNYGYTF.

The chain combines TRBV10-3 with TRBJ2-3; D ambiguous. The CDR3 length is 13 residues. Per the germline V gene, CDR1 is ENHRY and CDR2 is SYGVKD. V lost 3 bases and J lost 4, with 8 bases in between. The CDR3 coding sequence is TGTGCCATCAGTGACCGCGGCGCAGATACGCAGTATTTT. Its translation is CAISDRGADTQYF.

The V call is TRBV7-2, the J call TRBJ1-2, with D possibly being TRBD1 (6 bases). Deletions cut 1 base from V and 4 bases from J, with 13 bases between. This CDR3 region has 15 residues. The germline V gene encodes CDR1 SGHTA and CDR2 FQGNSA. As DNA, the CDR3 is TGTGCCAGCAGCTTAGAGTGGGGGCAGGTCTATGGCTACACCTTC. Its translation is CASSLEWGQVYGYTF.

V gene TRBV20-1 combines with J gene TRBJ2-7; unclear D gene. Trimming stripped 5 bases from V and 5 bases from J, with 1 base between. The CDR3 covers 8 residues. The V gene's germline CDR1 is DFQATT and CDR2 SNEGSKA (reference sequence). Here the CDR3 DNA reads TGCAGTGCTCACGAGCAGTACTTC. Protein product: CSAHEQYF.

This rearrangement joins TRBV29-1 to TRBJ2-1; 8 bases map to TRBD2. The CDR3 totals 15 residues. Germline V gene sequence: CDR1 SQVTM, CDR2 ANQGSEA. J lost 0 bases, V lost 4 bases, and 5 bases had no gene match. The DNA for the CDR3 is TGCAGCGTTGGGGCTGCGGGGGGCTCCTACAATGAGCAGTTCTTC. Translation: CSVGAAGGSYNEQFF.

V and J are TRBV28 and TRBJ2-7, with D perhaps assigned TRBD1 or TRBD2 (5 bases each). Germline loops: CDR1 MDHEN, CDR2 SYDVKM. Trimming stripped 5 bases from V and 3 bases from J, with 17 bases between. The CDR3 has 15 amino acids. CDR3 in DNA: TGTGCCAGCAGTCTCACAGGAGGACTCGACTACGAGCAGTACTTC. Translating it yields CASSLTGGLDYEQYF.

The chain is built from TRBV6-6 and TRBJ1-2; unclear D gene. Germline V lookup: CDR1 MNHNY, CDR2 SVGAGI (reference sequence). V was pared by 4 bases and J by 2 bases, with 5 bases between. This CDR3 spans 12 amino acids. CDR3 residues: CASSSTNYGYTF. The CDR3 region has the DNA TGTGCCAGCAGTTCGACGAACTATGGCTACACCTTC.

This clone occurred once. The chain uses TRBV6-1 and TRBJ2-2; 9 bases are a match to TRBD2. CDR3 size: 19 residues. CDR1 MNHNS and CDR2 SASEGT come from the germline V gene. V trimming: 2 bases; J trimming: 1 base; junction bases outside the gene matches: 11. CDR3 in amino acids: CASSESRGSGGLNTGELFF. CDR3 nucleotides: TGTGCCAGCAGTGAAAGCAGGGGGAGCGGGGGGCTGAACACCGGGGAGCTGTTTTTT.

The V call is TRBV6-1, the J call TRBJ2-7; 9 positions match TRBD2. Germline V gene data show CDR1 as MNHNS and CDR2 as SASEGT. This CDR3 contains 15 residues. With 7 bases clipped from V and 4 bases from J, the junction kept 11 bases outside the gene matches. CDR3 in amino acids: CASTLEGSGSYEQYF. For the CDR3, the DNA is TGTGCCAGCACCTTAGAGGGTAGCGGGAGTTACGAGCAGTACTTC.

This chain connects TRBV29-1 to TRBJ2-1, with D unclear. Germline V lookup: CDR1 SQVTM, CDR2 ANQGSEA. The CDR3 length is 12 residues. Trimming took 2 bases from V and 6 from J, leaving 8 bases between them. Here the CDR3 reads CSVELSGNEQFF. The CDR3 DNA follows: TGCAGCGTTGAATTGTCGGGCAATGAGCAGTTCTTC.

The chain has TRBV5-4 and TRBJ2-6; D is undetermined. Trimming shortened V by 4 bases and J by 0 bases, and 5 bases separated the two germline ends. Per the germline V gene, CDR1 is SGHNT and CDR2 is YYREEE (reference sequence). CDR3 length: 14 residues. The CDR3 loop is CASSNHSGANVLTF. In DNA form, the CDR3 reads TGTGCCAGCAGCAACCACTCTGGGGCCAACGTCCTGACTTTC.

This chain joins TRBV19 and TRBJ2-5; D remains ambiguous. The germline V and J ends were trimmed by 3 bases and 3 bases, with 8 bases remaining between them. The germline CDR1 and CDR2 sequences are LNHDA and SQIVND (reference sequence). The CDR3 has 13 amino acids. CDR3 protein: CASSIGRKETQYF. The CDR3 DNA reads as TGTGCCAGTAGTATCGGCCGGAAAGAGACCCAGTACTTC.

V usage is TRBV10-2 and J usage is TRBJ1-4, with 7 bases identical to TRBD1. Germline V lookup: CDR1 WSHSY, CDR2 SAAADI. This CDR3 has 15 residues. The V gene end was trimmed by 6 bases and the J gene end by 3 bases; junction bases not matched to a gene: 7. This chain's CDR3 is CASSVRGPANEKLFF. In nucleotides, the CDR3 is TGCGCCAGCAGCGTGAGGGGGCCAGCTAATGAAAAACTGTTTTTT.

The CDR3 nucleotides are TGCGCCAGCAGCTTTACGGGGGCGGAGTACTATGGCTACACCTTC. It translates to CASSFTGAEYYGYTF. The V gene is TRBV5-1, the J gene TRBJ1-2; weak D call: TRBD1 (6 bases). Looked up from germline, CDR1 is SGHRS and CDR2 is YFSETQ. The CDR3 has 15 amino acids. Deletions cut 2 bases from V and 3 bases from J, with 14 bases between.

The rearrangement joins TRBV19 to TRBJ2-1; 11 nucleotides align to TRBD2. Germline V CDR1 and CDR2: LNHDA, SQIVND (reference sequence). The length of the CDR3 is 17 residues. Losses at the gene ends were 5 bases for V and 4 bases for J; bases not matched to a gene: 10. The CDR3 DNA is TGTGCCAGTAGTTCACCCCCTACTAGCGGGAGTTACAATGAGCAGTTCTTC. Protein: CASSSPPTSGSYNEQFF. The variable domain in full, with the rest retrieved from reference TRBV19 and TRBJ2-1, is DGGITQSPKYLFRKEGQNVTLSCEQNLNHDAMYWYRQDPGQGLRLIYYSQIVNDFQKGDIAEGYSVSREKKESFPLTVTSAQKNPTAFYLCASSSPPTSGSYNEQFFGPGTRLTVL.

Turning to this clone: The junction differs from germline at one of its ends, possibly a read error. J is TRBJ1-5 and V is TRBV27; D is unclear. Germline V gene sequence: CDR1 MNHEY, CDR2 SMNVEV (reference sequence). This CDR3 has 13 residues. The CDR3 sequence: CASSFSPTEPRHF. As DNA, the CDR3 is TGTGCCAGCAGTTTTAGTCCAACTGAGCCCCGGCATTTT.

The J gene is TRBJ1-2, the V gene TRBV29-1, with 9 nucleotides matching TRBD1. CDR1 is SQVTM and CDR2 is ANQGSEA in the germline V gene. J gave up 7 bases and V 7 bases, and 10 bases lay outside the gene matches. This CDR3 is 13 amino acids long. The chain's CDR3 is CSALGTGFFGYTF. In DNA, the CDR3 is TGCAGCGCTCTAGGGACAGGGTTTTTTGGCTACACCTTC.

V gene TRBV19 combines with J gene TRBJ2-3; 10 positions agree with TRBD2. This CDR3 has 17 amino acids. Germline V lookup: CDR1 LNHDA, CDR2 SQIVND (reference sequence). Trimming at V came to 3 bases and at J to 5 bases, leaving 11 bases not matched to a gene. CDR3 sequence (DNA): TGTGCCAGTAGTATTAGGTGGAGTAGCGGGGGGCTAGATACGCAGTATTTT. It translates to CASSIRWSSGGLDTQYF.